This T cell receptor beta chain was sequenced in a study of blood T cell repertoires in COVID-19. Membership in each cohort depended on participant-reported clinical history. Resolution of symptoms, clearance, or two negative PCRs was present in recovered Cohort 3 donors. Germline V gives CDR1 SGHTA, CDR2 FQGTGA. This CDR3 is 13 amino acids long. The ends were cut back, 4 bases at V and 1 base at J, with 7 bases in the middle. Authors' data handling: Reference gene primer amplification in the assay estimated nucleated cell counts. Clones were read by immunoSEQ multiplex PCR, and TCRdb kept only the in-frame ones, dropping some. V and J calls plus clone size are reproduced from that table; the DNA served to infer D and trimming. The sample includes just over 150,000 clones, roughly 88% of them seen just once.

The sequenced sample was PBMCs or T cells enriched from blood (not recorded which). This TCR was recovered from a woman in her forties or fifties who had recovered from COVID-19. The gene calls are TRBV7-3 and TRBJ1-1; the D gene is possibly TRBD1 (5 bases). The CDR3 region has the DNA TGTGCCAGCAGCTCCACAGGGAACACTGAAGCTTTCTTT. This gives the protein CASSSTGNTEAFF.